This T cell receptor beta chain came from a study of identical twins. About this clonotype: The antigen remains unidentified.

General study results and limits: The degree of excess twin sharing was weaker in beta out-of-frame sequences.

Through template switching, a universal primer site was introduced, and the cDNA contained unique molecular identifiers. In TCRdb, the 5' RACE reads were re-called with MiXCR into one record per CDR3 protein. Among around 230,000 distinct CDR3 sequences, roughly 10% were seen once, and the ten largest hold 4% to 6%. CDR1 and CDR2 (germline): DFQATT, SNEGSKA (reference sequence). The ends were cut back, 0 bases at V and 5 bases at J, with 13 bases in the middle. The CDR3 spans 14 residues. The chain links TRBV20-1 to TRBJ1-1; no clear D. The source of this sequence is a woman under 30 in good health. Source material: memory (CD45RO+) T cells sorted from blood. This CDR3 reads CSARDLGPSTEAFF. CDR3 nucleotide sequence: TGCAGTGCTAGAGACCTAGGACCATCTACTGAAGCTTTCTTT.